These 20 T cell receptor beta chains share one sample of origin, sequenced in a study of T cell clonotyping in hematopoietic cell transplantation. This sample's time point: recipient sample about 28 days before transplant, after cytoreduction. Method: immunoSEQ multiplex PCR; TCRdb's copy keeps in-frame clones and lacks some. The sample has about 36,000 clones, roughly 96% seen once. The specimen was peripheral blood mononuclear cells, collected before stem cell transplant. Receptors originate from a man between 40 and 49 years old with chronic myeloid leukemia. Some clones in this sample may be carry-over from other donors' samples.

The rearrangement joins TRBV4-1 to TRBJ1-5; D is uncertain. This CDR3 spans 13 amino acids. Trimming shortened V by 4 bases and J by 7 bases, and 11 bases separated the two germline ends. Per the germline V gene, CDR1 is MGHRA and CDR2 is YSYEKL. CDR3 sequence: CASSPESGQPQHF. CDR3 nucleotide sequence: TGCGCCAGCAGCCCGGAGTCGGGGCAGCCCCAGCATTTT.

CDR3 protein: CASSTEVTPPFF. CDR3 nucleotide sequence: TGTGCCAGTAGTACAGAGGTGACCCCTCCGTTCTTC. The chain is built from TRBV19 and TRBJ2-1; D is uncertain. Looked up from germline, CDR1 is LNHDA and CDR2 is SQIVND (reference sequence). V was cut by 4 bases and J by 15 bases, with 16 bases left in between. The CDR3 length is 12 residues.

This chain connects TRBV6-5 to TRBJ1-2, with a possible D match to TRBD1 (5 bases). Germline V gene data show CDR1 as MNHEY and CDR2 as SVGAGI. The CDR3 is 14 residues long. With 4 bases removed from V and 8 bases from J, the gap between germline ends came to 17 bases. The CDR3: CASSFGWEGEGYTF. CDR3 nucleotide sequence: TGTGCCAGCAGTTTTGGGTGGGAAGGGGAAGGCTACACCTTC.

V is TRBV2 and J is TRBJ1-3; no definite D call. Germline-derived CDR1 and CDR2 are SNHLY and FYNNEI. The CDR3 contains 14 residues. The V and J ends lost 6 bases and 2 bases respectively, with 11 bases between them. This chain's CDR3 is CASREFLTGNTIYF. DNA for the CDR3: TGTGCCAGCAGGGAATTTTTGACTGGAAACACCATATATTTT.

The rearrangement links TRBV7-2 to TRBJ2-1; D is possibly TRBD1 (5 bases). Germline V gives CDR1 SGHTA, CDR2 FQGNSA. V was pared by 5 bases and J by 5 bases, with 19 bases between. The CDR3 is made up of 16 amino acids. The CDR3 loop reads CASSHYDSLHNNEQFF. CDR3 DNA sequence: TGTGCCAGCAGCCATTATGACAGTCTCCATAACAATGAGCAGTTCTTC.

The J gene is TRBJ1-3, the V gene TRBV28, with D possibly being TRBD1 (5 bases). V lost 6 bases and J 7 bases, leaving 19 bases between the germline ends. This CDR3 spans 15 amino acids. CDR1 is MDHEN and CDR2 is SYDVKM in the germline V gene. CDR3 protein: CASSSPGVIGNTIYF. The DNA of the CDR3 is TGTGCCAGCAGCTCCCCGGGGGTCATCGGGAACACCATATATTTT.

This rearrangement joins TRBV30 to TRBJ2-7; 7 bases map to TRBD2. The length of the CDR3 is 13 residues. The germline CDR1 and CDR2 sequences are GTSNPN and SVGIG (reference sequence). After removal of 3 bases from V and 5 bases from J, the junction contained 7 bases not matched to a gene. The CDR3: CAWSYGGINEQYF. In nucleotides, the CDR3 is TGTGCCTGGAGCTACGGGGGGATCAACGAGCAGTACTTC.

V usage is TRBV18 and J usage is TRBJ1-3; 9 nucleotides align to TRBD1. The junction had 7 bases not matched to a gene; V was cut back by 2 bases and J by 8 bases. Germline CDR1 is KGHSH and CDR2 is LQKENI. This CDR3 has 15 amino acids. The CDR3 here is CASSPGLGQGYTIYF. The CDR3 bases are TGTGCCAGCTCACCAGGTCTGGGACAGGGCTACACCATATATTTT.

A single count supports this clone. The rearrangement uses TRBV4-1 and TRBJ1-6; a weak D match, TRBD1 (6 bases). Per germline, CDR1 MGHRA and CDR2 YSYEKL. CDR3 length: 14 residues. Trimming cost V 4 bases and J 4 bases, with 8 bases left between them. In DNA, the CDR3 is TGCGCCAGCAGCCTGGGACAATATAATTCACCCCTCCACTTT. Translating it yields CASSLGQYNSPLHF.

The V and J genes are TRBV29-1 and TRBJ2-1; weak D call: TRBD1 (6 bases). The germline V gene has CDR1 SQVTM and CDR2 ANQGSEA. V was cut by 6 bases and J by 9 bases, with 18 bases left in between. The length of the CDR3 is 13 residues. The CDR3 sequence is CSVLGDTRREQFF. The CDR3 DNA follows: TGCAGCGTCCTAGGGGACACTAGGCGTGAGCAGTTCTTC.

This clone was seen just once. The gene calls are TRBV5-6 and TRBJ1-4; D is ambiguous. Germline CDR1 is SGHDT and CDR2 is YYEEEE. V dropped 2 bases and J dropped 6 bases, with 2 bases sitting between them. CDR3 length: 11 residues. Here the CDR3 DNA reads TGTGCCAGCAGCTTCGATGAAAAACTGTTTTTT. Translating it yields CASSFDEKLFF.

The rearrangement joins TRBV7-3 to TRBJ2-5; D possibly corresponds to TRBD1 (7 bases). V lost 2 bases, J lost 5 bases, and 12 bases lay in between. The CDR3 covers 14 residues. Germline V lookup: CDR1 SGHTA, CDR2 FQGTGA. The CDR3 coding sequence is TGTGCCAGCAGCTTATACGCAGGGGGGGAGACCCAGTACTTC. The encoded protein is CASSLYAGGETQYF.

This chain connects TRBV5-6 to TRBJ1-1; D gene ambiguous. V was clipped by 1 base and J by 4 bases, with 5 bases between them. Germline V gene data show CDR1 as SGHDT and CDR2 as YYEEEE. The CDR3 has 12 amino acids. Written as DNA, the CDR3 is TGTGCCAGCAGCTTGTCGTCCACTGAAGCTTTCTTT. It translates to CASSLSSTEAFF.

The V call is TRBV5-6, the J call TRBJ1-5; 7 bases fit TRBD1. This CDR3 contains 16 residues. The germline CDR1 and CDR2 sequences are SGHDT and YYEEEE. Losses at the gene ends were 2 bases for V and 0 bases for J; bases not matched to a gene: 5. The CDR3 DNA reads as TGTGCCAGCAGCTTAAGACAGGGAAATAGCAATCAGCCCCAGCATTTT. Protein: CASSLRQGNSNQPQHF.

The J gene is TRBJ1-3, the V gene TRBV30; possible D gene TRBD1, 5 bases. In germline, CDR1 is GTSNPN, CDR2 SVGIG (reference sequence). CDR3 size: 12 residues. The CDR3 spells CASQGSGNTIYF. For the CDR3, the DNA is TGTGCTTCCCAGGGCTCCGGAAACACCATATATTTT.

The chain combines TRBV7-8 with TRBJ1-1; D gene uncertain. Trimming cost V 5 bases and J 1 base, with 11 bases left between them. This CDR3 is built from 14 residues. Germline lookup yields CDR1 SGHVS and CDR2 FQNEAQ. The CDR3 nucleotides are TGTGCCAGCAGCATTTTAGATGGGAACACTGAAGCTTTCTTT. Translation: CASSILDGNTEAFF. The full variable domain, its missing parts supplied by reference TRBV7-8 and TRBJ1-1, is GAGVSQSPRYKVAKRGQDVALRCDPISGHVSLFWYQQALGQGPEFLTYFQNEAQLDKSGLPSDRFFAERPEGSVSTLKIQRTQQEDSAVYLCASSILDGNTEAFFGQGTRLTVV.

V usage is TRBV7-6 and J usage is TRBJ1-4, with a possible D match to TRBD1 (5 bases). Per germline, CDR1 SGHVS and CDR2 FNYEAQ. The CDR3 is 10 amino acids. Trimming pared 8 bases from V and 8 bases from J, leaving 6 bases between. Here the CDR3 DNA reads TGTGCCAGCGGGGGGGAAAAACTGTTTTTT. As protein: CASGGEKLFF.

The count of this clone is one. The chain couples TRBV27 to TRBJ2-3; D gene ambiguous. Trimming left V 2 bases short and J 2 bases short, with 14 bases between. Germline-derived CDR1 and CDR2 are MNHEY and SMNVEV (reference sequence). The CDR3 runs to 16 residues. The CDR3 region has the DNA TGTGCCAGCAGTTTACATGCCCTTGGAGCCACAGATACGCAGTATTTT. This gives the protein CASSLHALGATDTQYF.

The chain carries TRBV7-3 and TRBJ1-2; 8 nucleotides match TRBD1. V gave up 5 bases and J gave up 4 bases; unmatched junction bases: 6. The CDR3 sequence is 14 residues long. CDR1 and CDR2 (germline): SGHTA, FQGTGA. This chain's CDR3 is CASSTGQGGYGYTF. The CDR3 coding sequence is TGTGCCAGCAGCACCGGACAGGGCGGCTATGGCTACACCTTC.

The J gene is TRBJ1-1, the V gene TRBV19; 8 bases are shared with TRBD1. CDR1 and CDR2 (germline): LNHDA, SQIVND (reference sequence). This CDR3 is built from 17 residues. V lost 2 bases to trimming and J lost 4 bases; unmatched junction nucleotides: 12. Written as DNA, the CDR3 is TGTGCCAGTAGTATAAATCGACAGGGGTTGTATAGCACTGAAGCTTTCTTT. Amino acid sequence: CASSINRQGLYSTEAFF.